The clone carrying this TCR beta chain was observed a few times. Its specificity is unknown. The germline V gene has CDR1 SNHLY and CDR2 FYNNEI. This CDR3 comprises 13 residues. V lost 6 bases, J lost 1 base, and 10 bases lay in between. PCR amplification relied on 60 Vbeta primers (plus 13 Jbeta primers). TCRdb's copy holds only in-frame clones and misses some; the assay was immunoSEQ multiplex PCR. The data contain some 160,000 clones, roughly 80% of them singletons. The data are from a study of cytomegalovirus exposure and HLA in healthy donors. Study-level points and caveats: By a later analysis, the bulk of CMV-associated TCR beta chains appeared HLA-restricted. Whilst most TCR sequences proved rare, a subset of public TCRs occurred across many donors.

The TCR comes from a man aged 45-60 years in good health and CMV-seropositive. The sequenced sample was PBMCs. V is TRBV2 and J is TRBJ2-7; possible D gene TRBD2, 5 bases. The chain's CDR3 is CASSRTFSYEQYF. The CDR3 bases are TGTGCCAGCAGCAGGACTTTTTCCTACGAGCAGTACTTC.